The 25 T cell receptor beta chains below all came from one sample that was sequenced in a study of T cell repertoires in cytomegalovirus infection. TCRdb analysed the reads with MiXCR anew, one entry per CDR3 protein. The sample carries hundreds of thousands of distinct CDR3 sequences, roughly 36% recorded once. The sequenced sample consisted of PBMCs. These receptor sequences come from a human donor in good health (CMV status not recorded). Some clones in this sample may be carry-over from other donors' samples.

This clonotype was found a few times. This chain joins TRBV7-8 and TRBJ2-2; D call uncertain. The CDR3 runs to 15 residues. CDR1 SGHVS and CDR2 FQNEAQ come from the germline V gene. The V gene lost 1 base and the J gene lost 2 bases, with 8 bases spanning the gap. The CDR3 is CASSLELVNTGELFF. In DNA form, the CDR3 reads TGTGCCAGCAGCTTAGAACTGGTAAACACCGGGGAGCTGTTTTTT.

Only a few counts were recorded for this clonotype. V and J are TRBV7-8 and TRBJ1-3; TRBD1 aligns across 7 bases. V gave up 3 bases and J gave up 2 bases; unmatched junction bases: 13. The CDR3 runs to 18 residues. CDR1 SGHVS and CDR2 FQNEAQ come from the germline V gene. Here the CDR3 DNA reads TGTGCCAGCAGCTTGGGAGTAGACAGGGATTATACTGGAAACACCATATATTTT. Its translation: CASSLGVDRDYTGNTIYF. Full variable domain (missing parts from reference TRBV7-8 and TRBJ1-3): GAGVSQSPRYKVAKRGQDVALRCDPISGHVSLFWYQQALGQGPEFLTYFQNEAQLDKSGLPSDRFFAERPEGSVSTLKIQRTQQEDSAVYLCASSLGVDRDYTGNTIYFGEGSWLTVV.

The V and J genes are TRBV6-5 and TRBJ2-4, with D perhaps matching TRBD2 (5 bases). CDR1 and CDR2 from the germline V gene are MNHEY and SVGAGI. This CDR3 spans 19 amino acids. Trimming took off 5 bases at V and 0 bases at J, with 23 bases between the two ends. Here the CDR3 DNA reads TGTGCCAGCAGTCGCGGGTGGTCCGGGGTGGAGCTAGCCAAAAACATTCAGTACTTC. Protein sequence: CASSRGWSGVELAKNIQYF.

This clonotype has just a few counts. The V and J genes are TRBV7-6 and TRBJ1-2; weak D call: TRBD1 (5 bases). The V gene lost 5 bases and the J gene lost 5 bases, with 18 bases spanning the gap. Germline assignment: CDR1 SGHVS and CDR2 FNYEAQ. CDR3 length: 15 amino acids. CDR3 sequence (DNA): TGTGCCAGCAGCGCCACCCCTGGGGGAGCTTATGGCTACACCTTC. Residues: CASSATPGGAYGYTF.

The rearrangement joins TRBV5-5 to TRBJ1-1, with 9 bases that match TRBD1. The germline V gene encodes CDR1 SGHKS and CDR2 YYEKEE (reference sequence). The CDR3 is 16 residues long. V gave up 0 bases and J gave up 4 bases; unmatched junction bases: 7. The CDR3 bases are TGTGCCAGCAGCTTGGTGTTATGGGGACAGGGCACTGAAGCTTTCTTT. Translated: CASSLVLWGQGTEAFF.

This clonotype was picked up one time. A much larger clone lies one base from this, so it may be a read error. The chain is built from TRBV6-8 and TRBJ1-1; 7 bases align to TRBD1. From germline, CDR1 is MNHGY and CDR2 SAAAGT. The CDR3 extends over 15 amino acids. V shed 6 bases, J shed 2 bases, and the junction held 9 bases outside the gene matches. CDR3 DNA: TGTGCCAGCAGCAACCTTGACAGGGCTAACACTGAAGCTTTCTTT. Translation gives CASSNLDRANTEAFF.

The chain joins TRBV6-5 to TRBJ1-6, with D tentatively TRBD1 (5 bases). The germline V gene has CDR1 MNHEY and CDR2 SVGAGI. The CDR3 has 17 amino acids. The V end was cut by 0 bases, the J end by 7 bases, with 16 bases between. The CDR3 protein is CASSYSMVTDWNSPLHF. CDR3 bases: TGTGCCAGCAGTTACTCGATGGTGACAGATTGGAATTCACCCCTCCACTTT.

The sample holds a few counts of this clonotype. V is TRBV9 and J is TRBJ1-1, with D tentatively TRBD1 (6 bases). Deletions cut 1 base from V and 3 bases from J, with 13 bases between. Germline V CDR1 and CDR2: SGDLS, YYNGEE. This CDR3 has 15 amino acids. The DNA of the CDR3 is TGTGCCAGCAGCGTAACAGGACAGTTAGACACTGAAGCTTTCTTT. It translates to CASSVTGQLDTEAFF.

Of note for this clonotype: This clone may be a read error of a much larger clone one base away. The chain carries TRBV7-6 and TRBJ2-5; 10 bases match TRBD2. With 5 bases clipped from V and 1 base from J, the junction kept 10 bases outside the gene matches. The CDR3 extends over 17 amino acids. CDR1 and CDR2 from the germline V gene are SGHVS and FNYEAQ. Written as DNA, the CDR3 is TGTGCCAGCAGCGTGGGAATAGCGGGGGGATCCCAAGAGACCCAGTACTTC. Its translation is CASSVGIAGGSQETQYF. Together with reference TRBV7-6 and TRBJ2-5, the CDR3 gives the full variable domain: GAGVSQSPRYKVTKRGQDVALRCDPISGHVSLYWYRQALGQGPEFLTYFNYEAQQDKSGLPNDRFSAERPEGSISTLTIQRTEQRDSAMYRCASSVGIAGGSQETQYFGPGTRLLVL.

This clonotype occurred many times. CDR3 coding DNA: TGTGCCAGCAGCCGACCCGACCTGGCCCAAAGGGACCCCGGGGAGCTGTTTTTT. It is translated as CASSRPDLAQRDPGELFF. This chain links TRBV7-9 with TRBJ2-2, with D perhaps given as TRBD1 or TRBD2 (5 bases each). CDR1 SEHNR and CDR2 FQNEAQ come from the germline V gene (reference sequence). The CDR3 totals 18 residues. The V and J ends lost 5 bases and 6 bases respectively, with 25 bases between them.

This clonotype was seen only once. In nucleotides, the CDR3 is TGTGCCAGCGAAAGGGACGGACCGAACACTGAAGCTTTCTTT. Residues: CASERDGPNTEAFF. This chain links TRBV6-5 with TRBJ1-1; D perhaps matches TRBD1 (5 bases). Germline V gene data show CDR1 as MNHEY and CDR2 as SVGAGI. Deletions cut 8 bases from V and 1 base from J, with 14 bases between. The CDR3 covers 14 residues.

The chain carries TRBV2 and TRBJ1-5, with D uncertain. Trimming stripped 1 base from V and 10 bases from J, with 14 bases between. This CDR3 is 14 amino acids long. Germline V gene data show CDR1 as SNHLY and CDR2 as FYNNEI. DNA for the CDR3: TGTGCCAGCAGTGAAGACGGTCCGGGTTATCCCCAGCATTTT. This encodes CASSEDGPGYPQHF. The full variable domain, rest sourced from reference TRBV2 and TRBJ1-5, is EPEVTQTPSHQVTQMGQEVILRCVPISNHLYFYWYRQILGQKVEFLVSFYNNEISEKSEIFDDQFSVERPDGSNFTLKIRSTKLEDSAMYFCASSEDGPGYPQHFGDGTRLSIL.

This clonotype was seen just once. The J gene is TRBJ2-5, the V gene TRBV20-1, with a tentative D call TRBD1 (6 bases). The CDR3 is 15 amino acids. Germline CDR1 reads DFQATT; CDR2 reads SNEGSKA (reference sequence). V lost 2 bases, J lost 5 bases, and 18 bases lay in between. The CDR3 DNA reads as TGCAGTGCTAGATCCTACCAGGGGACGCAGGAGACCCAGTACTTC. Its protein is CSARSYQGTQETQYF.

The V call is TRBV6-1, the J call TRBJ2-1; maybe TRBD2 (5 bases). CDR1 and CDR2 (germline): MNHNS, SASEGT. The germline V and J ends were trimmed by 1 base and 5 bases, with 12 bases remaining between them. The CDR3 totals 15 residues. Here the CDR3 DNA reads TGTGCCAGCAGTGAAGTCGGGGATCGAGACAATGAGCAGTTCTTC. It encodes CASSEVGDRDNEQFF.

This clonotype was seen repeatedly, ten times or more. The chain carries TRBV7-2 and TRBJ2-5; no clear D gene. CDR3 size: 14 residues. Germline loops: CDR1 SGHTA, CDR2 FQGNSA. Trimming took off 5 bases at V and 5 bases at J, with 15 bases between the two ends. As DNA, the CDR3 is TGTGCCAGCAGCCCCCCTCCTCGGTGGGAGACCCAGTACTTC. Translating gives CASSPPPRWETQYF.

V usage is TRBV29-1 and J usage is TRBJ2-2; D is undetermined. The CDR3 is 12 amino acids. Trimming stripped 4 bases from V and 2 bases from J, with 5 bases between. Germline V CDR1 and CDR2: SQVTM, ANQGSEA. CDR3 coding DNA: TGCAGCGTTGTATTCAACACCGGGGAGCTGTTTTTT. Translated, it gives CSVVFNTGELFF.

This clonotype was picked up many times. V gene TRBV7-8 combines with J gene TRBJ2-1; TRBD2 matches 7 bases. In germline, CDR1 is SGHVS, CDR2 FQNEAQ. V lost 1 base to trimming and J lost 4 bases; unmatched junction nucleotides: 19. CDR3 size: 20 residues. The DNA for the CDR3 is TGTGCCAGCAGCTTAGGTCCCGGTTTCACCCAGGGCGGGAGTTACAATGAGCAGTTCTTC. This encodes CASSLGPGFTQGGSYNEQFF.

This clonotype has only a few counts. The chain links TRBV28 to TRBJ2-7; 9 positions match TRBD1. The germline V gene has CDR1 MDHEN and CDR2 SYDVKM. Trimming at V came to 5 bases and at J to 5 bases, leaving 4 bases not matched to a gene. CDR3 length: 13 amino acids. CDR3 nucleotides: TGTGCCAGCAGTATACAGGGGGCGGACGAGCAGTACTTC. It specifies CASSIQGADEQYF.

Concerning this clonotype itself: At one boundary the junction diverges from the germline segment, which might be a read error. V and J are TRBV7-9 and TRBJ2-7, with D maybe TRBD1 (6 bases). The germline V gene encodes CDR1 SEHNR and CDR2 FQNEAQ (reference sequence). The CDR3 is 15 residues long. The CDR3 nucleotides are TGTGACAGCAGCCGCGCGACAGGTTTCTCCTACGAGCAGTACTTC. Translating gives CDSSRATGFSYEQYF. Drawing the rest from reference TRBV7-9 and TRBJ2-7, the complete variable domain is DTGVSQNPRHKITKRGQNVTFRCDPISEHNRLYWYRQTLGQGPEFLTYFQNEAQLEKSRLLSDRFSAERPKGSFSTLEIQRTEQGDSAMYLCDSSRATGFSYEQYFGPGTRLTVT.

This clonotype was seen more than once but under ten times. V and J are TRBV20-1 and TRBJ2-2; TRBD2 is a possible D gene (6 bases). Trimming removed 1 base at V and 7 bases at J, with 19 bases between. The CDR3 covers 16 residues. Germline lookup yields CDR1 DFQATT and CDR2 SNEGSKA (reference sequence). The CDR3 spells CSARGPQTSFHGELFF. In DNA, the CDR3 is TGCAGTGCTAGAGGCCCCCAGACTAGTTTTCACGGGGAGCTGTTTTTT.

There are many counts of this clonotype. The chain has TRBV27 and TRBJ2-1; the D gene is possibly TRBD2 (5 bases). This CDR3 is 12 amino acids long. Germline V lookup: CDR1 MNHEY, CDR2 SMNVEV (reference sequence). Trimming took off 5 bases at V and 11 bases at J, with 13 bases between the two ends. The CDR3 here is CASSPGGTQQFF. For the CDR3, the DNA is TGTGCCAGCAGTCCTGGAGGTACCCAGCAGTTCTTC.

The rearrangement uses TRBV20-1 and TRBJ1-1, with TRBD1 as a possible D gene (5 bases). There are 11 residues in the CDR3. Germline V lookup: CDR1 DFQATT, CDR2 SNEGSKA (reference sequence). V lost 3 bases and J lost 7, with 9 bases in between. DNA of the CDR3: TGCAGTGCTAGTGCAGGGCTTGAAGCTTTCTTT. Translation: CSASAGLEAFF.

In this sample, this clonotype turned up a few times. As DNA, the CDR3 is TGTGCCAGCAGCCGGAGACAGTTAGATATGTACGAGCAGTACTTC. This encodes CASSRRQLDMYEQYF. The V and J genes are TRBV7-2 and TRBJ2-7; tentatively, D is TRBD1 (5 bases). This CDR3 is 15 amino acids long. Deletions cut 5 bases from V and 4 bases from J, with 18 bases between. The germline CDR1 and CDR2 sequences are SGHTA and FQGNSA. The variable domain in full, with the rest retrieved from reference TRBV7-2 and TRBJ2-7, is GAGVSQSPSNKVTEKGKDVELRCDPISGHTALYWYRQSLGQGLEFLIYFQGNSAPDKSGLPSDRFSAERTGGSVSTLTIQRTQQEDSAVYLCASSRRQLDMYEQYFGPGTRLTVT.

This chain joins TRBV12-3 or TRBV12-4 and TRBJ2-7, with TRBD2 matching over 10 bases. V was pared by 10 bases and J by 5 bases, with 8 bases of the junction left unmatched. This CDR3 contains 13 residues. CDR3 sequence: CATKAGGRDEQYF. The CDR3 nucleotides are TGTGCCACCAAAGCGGGAGGGAGAGACGAGCAGTACTTC.

The rearrangement joins TRBV7-2 to TRBJ2-1; TRBD2 matches 11 bases. CDR3 length: 21 residues. J gave up 3 bases and V 3 bases, and 19 bases lay outside the gene matches. The V gene's germline CDR1 is SGHTA and CDR2 FQGNSA. This CDR3 reads CASSFVGTSGPTLRDYNEQFF. CDR3 nucleotides: TGTGCCAGCAGCTTCGTCGGGACTAGCGGCCCAACCCTTCGAGACTACAATGAGCAGTTCTTC.